The rows below give T cell receptor beta chains drawn from one sample of a study of beta chain features in type 1 diabetes. Assay used: immunoSEQ multiplex PCR; TCRdb lists only in-frame clones, some missing. The profile covers some 250,000 clones, with about a tenth appearing a single time and over 0.015% taken by the ten largest. The sample comprised naive CD4+ T cells from blood. Receptors originate from a man aged 25 to 40 with type 1 diabetes. Both conserved end residues are part of each CDR3. A D gene is named only where the DNA matches it firmly. The listing skips clone size in some rows; elsewhere it reads once, few, many or a size class.

j_call	v_call	d_call	clone_size	cdr3_aa	cdr3_nt
TRBJ2-1	TRBV7-3	TRBD2	-	CASSPSGGAYNEQFF	TGTGCCAGCAGCCCAAGCGGGGGGGCTTACAATGAGCAGTTCTTC
TRBJ2-7	TRBV30	TRBD2	few	CAWSGGGAGSYEQYF	TGTGCCTGGAGTGGCGGGGGGGCCGGATCCTACGAGCAGTACTTC
TRBJ1-1	TRBV9	-	-	CASSPIGQYGAFF	TGTGCCAGCAGCCCGATAGGACAGTACGGTGCTTTCTTT
TRBJ2-3	TRBV4-3	TRBD2	-	CASSQGERGATDTQYF	TGCGCCAGCAGCCAGGGAGAGCGGGGGGCCACAGATACGCAGTATTTT
TRBJ2-7	TRBV10-3	TRBD1	few	CAIMGQSYEQYF	TGTGCCATCATGGGACAGTCCTACGAGCAGTACTTC
TRBJ2-1	TRBV29-1	TRBD1	many	CSGDSYNEQFF	TGCAGCGGGGACAGCTACAATGAGCAGTTCTTC
TRBJ1-2	TRBV2	-	few	CASSENGRTAGYGYTF	TGTGCCAGCAGTGAAAACGGGAGGACTGCTGGCTATGGCTACACCTTC
TRBJ1-1	TRBV7-2	-	once	CASSLPGPEAFF	TGTGCCAGCAGCTTACCGGGTCCGGAAGCTTTCTTT
TRBJ1-2	TRBV29-1	TRBD1	once	CSVEAQGHGYTF	TGCAGCGTTGAAGCACAGGGGCATGGCTACACCTTC
TRBJ2-1	TRBV4-3	TRBD1	few	CASSQESATGLIEQFF	TGCGCCAGCAGCCAAGAGAGCGCGACAGGGCTGATTGAGCAGTTCTTC
TRBJ1-6	TRBV11-2	-	-	CASSYLNSPLHF	TGTGCCAGCAGCTACCTAAATTCACCCCTCCACTTT
TRBJ2-6	TRBV5-5	-	-	CATKREAGANVLTF	TGTGCCACAAAGAGGGAAGCTGGGGCCAACGTCCTGACTTTC
TRBJ2-1	TRBV2	TRBD1	-	CASRRTGDYNEQFF	TGTGCCAGCAGGCGGACAGGGGACTACAATGAGCAGTTCTTC
TRBJ1-4	TRBV19	-	-	CASSSTVNEKLFF	TGTGCCAGTAGCTCAACAGTTAATGAAAAACTGTTTTTT
TRBJ2-1	TRBV6-5	TRBD2	-	CASSLTSGGDYNEQFF	TGTGCCAGCAGTTTGACTAGCGGGGGGGACTACAATGAGCAGTTCTTC
TRBJ1-6	TRBV9	-	-	CASSVWERSPLHF	TGTGCCAGCTCGGTCTGGGAGAGGTCACCCCTCCACTTT
TRBJ1-2	TRBV7-9	-	-	CASSFEGYTF	TGTGCCAGCAGCTTTGAGGGCTACACCTTC
TRBJ2-3	TRBV2	-	few	CASRESRSTDTQYF	TGTGCCTCCCGTGAGTCCCGGAGCACAGATACGCAGTATTTT
TRBJ1-1	TRBV19	TRBD1	few	CASSRTGSTTEAFF	TGTGCCAGTAGTCGGACAGGGTCGACCACTGAAGCTTTCTTT
TRBJ1-3	TRBV13	TRBD1	-	CASSFDRVSGNTIYF	TGTGCCAGCAGCTTCGACAGGGTTTCTGGAAACACCATATATTTT